A single sample is the source of the 3 T cell receptor beta chains below, sequenced in a study of metastatic and nonmetastatic thyroid tumors. Thyroid surgery was preceded by no treatment in any patient. TCRdb re-analyzed the PCR reads using MiXCR. This sample has 40,000 or so clones, with 40% to 55% found just once. Sequenced sample: tumor tissue. These TCRs come from a male donor with papillary thyroid cancer or a benign thyroid nodule (not recorded which). Some clones in this sample may be carry-over from other donors' samples.

The chain couples TRBV5-5 to TRBJ1-6; D is unclear. Trimming pared 4 bases from V and 7 bases from J, leaving 15 bases between. The length of the CDR3 is 15 residues. Germline loops: CDR1 SGHKS, CDR2 YYEKEE (reference sequence). CDR3 in amino acids: CASSTVLGMNSPLHF. The CDR3 DNA is TGTGCCAGCAGCACCGTTTTAGGAATGAATTCACCCCTCCACTTT.

V gene TRBV19 combines with J gene TRBJ2-7; TRBD1 matches 9 bases. The V gene's germline CDR1 is LNHDA and CDR2 SQIVND (reference sequence). The CDR3 has 16 amino acids. The V segment lost 5 bases and the J segment 6 bases; nucleotides outside the gene matches: 14. This chain's CDR3 is CASSLIDGTGPAEQYF. CDR3 coding DNA: TGTGCCAGTAGTCTAATAGATGGGACAGGGCCCGCCGAGCAGTACTTC.

The chain is built from TRBV5-8 and TRBJ2-5, with TRBD1 matching over 8 bases. The CDR3 contains 16 residues. After removal of 6 bases from V and 4 bases from J, the junction contained 14 bases not matched to a gene. Germline CDR1 reads SGHTS; CDR2 reads YDEGEE. CDR3 in amino acids: CASITSARGLLETQYF. DNA of the CDR3: TGTGCCAGCATCACATCCGCCAGGGGGCTTTTAGAGACCCAGTACTTC.